Each of the 18 T cell receptor beta chains below was sequenced from the same sample in a study of OX40 agonist ivuxolimab in advanced cancers. Data came from immunoSEQ multiplex PCR; TCRdb stores just in-frame clones and leaves some out. The profile shows 50,000 or so clones, over 70% of them singletons. This sample comprised CD4+ or CD8+ T cells sorted from blood, obtained in a trial of the OX40 agonist ivuxolimab. The source of these receptors is an adult with an advanced solid tumor such as melanoma, head and neck, liver or kidney cancer.

This clone has only one observation. J is TRBJ2-5 and V is TRBV7-2, with TRBD1 matching 9 bases. Germline loops: CDR1 SGHTA, CDR2 FQGNSA. V lost 6 bases to trimming and J lost 1 base; unmatched junction nucleotides: 3. This CDR3 comprises 14 residues. The CDR3 region has the DNA TGTGCCAGCAGATTGGGACAGGGCCAAGAGACCCAGTACTTC. The encoded protein is CASRLGQGQETQYF.

The CDR3 DNA reads TGTGCCAGCAGTTGGGGCGGGCCTCAGGAGACCCAGTACTTC. Translation gives CASSWGGPQETQYF. J is TRBJ2-5 and V is TRBV28, with D perhaps given as TRBD1 or TRBD2 (5 bases each). Germline CDR1 MDHEN, CDR2 SYDVKM. The CDR3 extends over 14 amino acids. Trimming shortened V by 4 bases and J by 5 bases, and 14 bases separated the two germline ends. Variable domain in full (rest from reference TRBV28 and TRBJ2-5): DVKVTQSSRYLVKRTGEKVFLECVQDMDHENMFWYRQDPGLGLRLIYFSYDVKMKEKGDIPEGYSVSREKKERFSLILESASTNQTSMYLCASSWGGPQETQYFGPGTRLLVL.

This sequence joins TRBV5-1 and TRBJ1-4; possibly TRBD1 for D (5 bases). The germline V gene encodes CDR1 SGHRS and CDR2 YFSETQ. V lost 5 bases to trimming and J lost 7 bases, with 12 bases between them. The CDR3 covers 13 residues. Here the CDR3 reads CASRTEGAEKLFF. For the CDR3, the DNA is TGCGCCAGCAGGACAGAAGGGGCTGAAAAACTGTTTTTT.

V and J are TRBV2 and TRBJ1-2, with D possibly being TRBD1 (6 bases). V was shortened by 7 bases and J by 6 bases, with 18 bases between the two germline ends. The length of the CDR3 is 14 residues. Germline CDR1 and CDR2: SNHLY and FYNNEI. The CDR3 sequence: CASTKTGNLNGYTF. DNA of the CDR3: TGTGCCAGCACTAAAACAGGGAATCTAAATGGCTACACCTTC.

Here the CDR3 reads CASSPLAPAGDNNQPQHF. CDR3 in DNA: TGTGCCAGTAGTCCCCTCGCCCCGGCAGGGGATAACAATCAGCCCCAGCATTTT. The chain carries TRBV19 and TRBJ1-5, with D maybe TRBD1 (6 bases). The germline gives CDR1 LNHDA, CDR2 SQIVND (reference sequence). The CDR3 consists of 18 residues. The V gene lost 5 bases and the J gene lost 3 bases, with 23 bases spanning the gap.

V usage is TRBV18 and J usage is TRBJ1-1, with D tentatively TRBD1 (6 bases). The V gene's germline CDR1 is KGHSH and CDR2 LQKENI. V dropped 6 bases and J dropped 7 bases, with 15 bases sitting between them. The CDR3 loop spans 13 amino acids. CDR3 protein: CASSQYQGLEAFF. In DNA form, the CDR3 reads TGTGCCAGCTCCCAATACCAGGGGCTTGAAGCTTTCTTT.

This clone was seen a few times. J is TRBJ1-5 and V is TRBV18, with D uncertain. Germline V gene data show CDR1 as KGHSH and CDR2 as LQKENI. Trimming shortened V by 2 bases and J by 3 bases, and 5 bases separated the two germline ends. The CDR3 spans 13 residues. The CDR3 loop reads CASSPSANQPQHF. In nucleotides, the CDR3 is TGTGCCAGCTCACCATCGGCCAATCAGCCCCAGCATTTT.

The DNA of the CDR3 is TGTGCCAGCAGATACTCCCTACGGCCGGGGGGCGTCGGGGAGCTGTTTTTT. Protein product: CASRYSLRPGGVGELFF. The chain uses TRBV5-6 and TRBJ2-2, with D maybe TRBD2 (7 bases). The CDR3 is made up of 17 amino acids. The ends were cut back, 5 bases at V and 7 bases at J, with 24 bases in the middle. Germline CDR1 and CDR2: SGHDT and YYEEEE.

This rearrangement joins TRBV7-9 to TRBJ2-1; the D call may be TRBD1 or TRBD2 (6 bases each). This CDR3 region has 16 residues. The germline V gene encodes CDR1 SEHNR and CDR2 FQNEAQ (reference sequence). V was shortened by 5 bases and J by 0 bases, with 14 bases between the two germline ends. The CDR3 is CASSEKGGSSYNEQFF. For the CDR3, the DNA is TGTGCCAGCAGCGAAAAGGGGGGAAGCTCCTACAATGAGCAGTTCTTC.

This clone was counted once. This chain uses TRBV6-5 with TRBJ1-1; D is undetermined. CDR3 size: 13 residues. The V and J ends lost 5 bases and 1 base respectively, with 8 bases between them. Germline V gives CDR1 MNHEY, CDR2 SVGAGI. CDR3 DNA: TGTGCCAGCAGTGCCCCAGCGAACACTGAAGCTTTCTTT. Translation: CASSAPANTEAFF.

With respect to this clone: One junction end disagrees with the germline gene, perhaps due to a read error. This rearrangement joins TRBV4-3 to TRBJ2-7; no firm D call. The length of the CDR3 is 13 residues. Germline CDR1 is LGHNA and CDR2 is YSLEER. The CDR3 DNA sequence: TGCGCCAGCGGCCAAGATGCCGCCTACGAGCAGTACTTC. It translates to CASGQDAAYEQYF.

The chain employs TRBV2 and TRBJ2-1, with 15 bases lining up with TRBD2. The CDR3 is made up of 16 amino acids. J lost 6 bases, V lost 4 bases, and 4 bases had no gene match. Germline values: CDR1 SNHLY, CDR2 FYNNEI. CDR3 sequence reads: CASSGTSGGAGNEQFF. CDR3 sequence (DNA): TGTGCCAGCAGTGGGACTAGCGGGGGGGCCGGCAATGAGCAGTTCTTC. The full variable domain, rest sourced from reference TRBV2 and TRBJ2-1, is EPEVTQTPSHQVTQMGQEVILRCVPISNHLYFYWYRQILGQKVEFLVSFYNNEISEKSEIFDDQFSVERPDGSNFTLKIRSTKLEDSAMYFCASSGTSGGAGNEQFFGPGTRLTVL.

This clone was counted a few times. The genes are TRBV27 and TRBJ2-7, with TRBD1 matching 7 bases. This CDR3 spans 15 amino acids. The germline CDR1 and CDR2 sequences are MNHEY and SMNVEV (reference sequence). The V segment lost 4 bases and the J segment 2 bases; nucleotides outside the gene matches: 8. CDR3 sequence reads: CASSWAGTAAYEQYF. DNA of the CDR3: TGTGCCAGCAGTTGGGCCGGGACAGCAGCCTACGAGCAGTACTTC.

The chain is built from TRBV28 and TRBJ2-5; 9 bases agree with TRBD1. The CDR3 extends over 16 amino acids. Trimming took 4 bases from V and 2 from J; bases not matched to a gene: 8. CDR1 is MDHEN and CDR2 is SYDVKM in the germline V gene. CDR3 coding DNA: TGTGCCAGCAGTTCACAGGGGGCCCCCGCACAAGAGACCCAGTACTTC. This codes for CASSSQGAPAQETQYF.

The gene calls are TRBV28 and TRBJ2-1; TRBD2 aligns across 10 bases. The CDR3 length is 15 residues. Germline V gives CDR1 MDHEN, CDR2 SYDVKM. The V gene end was trimmed by 4 bases and the J gene end by 4 bases; junction bases not matched to a gene: 4. The CDR3: CASSSGTSEYNEQFF. As DNA, the CDR3 is TGTGCCAGCAGTTCCGGGACTAGCGAATACAATGAGCAGTTCTTC.

The chain uses TRBV5-1 and TRBJ2-1; perhaps TRBD2 as D (5 bases). Deletions cut 4 bases from V and 8 bases from J, with 16 bases between. This CDR3 region has 14 residues. CDR1 and CDR2 (germline): SGHRS, YFSETQ. CDR3 protein: CASSAGLSVDEQFF. The DNA for the CDR3 is TGCGCCAGCAGCGCCGGACTGTCTGTGGATGAGCAGTTCTTC.

This clone was counted a few times. The gene calls are TRBV15 and TRBJ2-5, with D perhaps TRBD2 (6 bases). Germline CDR1 and CDR2: LNHNV and YYDKDF (reference sequence). V lost 1 base and J 4 bases, leaving 13 bases between the germline ends. The CDR3 length is 15 residues. The CDR3 DNA reads TGTGCCACCAGCAGAGGGGGGGTTCGGATAGAGACCCAGTACTTC. It codes for CATSRGGVRIETQYF.

This chain connects TRBV19 to TRBJ1-3; D is undetermined. The CDR3 runs 16 residues. Germline CDR1 is LNHDA and CDR2 is SQIVND (reference sequence). Trimming stripped 3 bases from V and 4 bases from J, with 16 bases between. The CDR3 loop reads CASSILGPKSGNTIYF. The CDR3, as DNA: TGTGCCAGTAGTATTCTAGGCCCAAAGTCCGGAAACACCATATATTTT.